The 18 T cell receptor beta chains in this list originate from one sample, sequenced in a study of blood T cell repertoires in COVID-19. Produced via immunoSEQ multiplex PCR; TCRdb's table is partial and in-frame only. The sample has fewer than 85,000 clones, about 90% seen once. The sample was peripheral blood. The source of these receptors is a woman between 50 and 59 years old in a cohort sampled during active COVID-19.

The chain employs TRBV6-5 and TRBJ1-1; D gene uncertain. V was pared by 6 bases and J by 1 base, with 9 bases between. This CDR3 is 13 amino acids long. Germline assignment: CDR1 MNHEY and CDR2 SVGAGI. The CDR3 DNA reads as TGTGCCAGCAGGTTACAGAGGAACACTGAAGCTTTCTTT. This encodes CASRLQRNTEAFF.

The sample holds a few counts of this clone. CDR3 sequence: CASSPQGHSPLHF. CDR3 DNA sequence: TGTGCCAGCAGCCCCCAGGGGCATTCACCCCTCCACTTT. The J gene is TRBJ1-6, the V gene TRBV14; the D gene is possibly TRBD1 (6 bases). CDR1 and CDR2 (germline): SGHDN, FVKESK. Trimming pared 4 bases from V and 8 bases from J, leaving 9 bases between. The CDR3 is 13 residues long.

J is TRBJ1-2 and V is TRBV29-1, with 8 bases aligning to TRBD1. With V trimmed by 4 bases and J by 5 bases, 12 bases remained unmatched. Germline V gene data show CDR1 as SQVTM and CDR2 as ANQGSEA. This CDR3 is built from 15 residues. The CDR3 loop is CSVAVGPGQEYGYTF. The CDR3 DNA is TGCAGCGTTGCCGTTGGACCGGGACAGGAATATGGCTACACCTTC.

Only one count was recorded for this clone. The chain has TRBV5-1 and TRBJ2-2; D is unresolved. CDR3 size: 16 residues. The V gene's germline CDR1 is SGHRS and CDR2 YFSETQ. Trimming cost V 1 base and J 0 bases, with 10 bases left between them. The CDR3 reads CASSLTVFANTGELFF. The CDR3 DNA sequence: TGCGCCAGCAGCTTGACAGTGTTCGCGAACACCGGGGAGCTGTTTTTT.

The chain couples TRBV20-1 to TRBJ2-1; the match to TRBD2 covers 7 bases. V shed 3 bases and J 6 bases; nucleotides not matched to a gene: 8. This CDR3 has 14 amino acids. The germline CDR1 and CDR2 sequences are DFQATT and SNEGSKA (reference sequence). The chain's CDR3 is CSASKPSGFNEQFF. The CDR3 coding sequence is TGCAGTGCTAGTAAGCCTAGCGGATTCAATGAGCAGTTCTTC.

V usage is TRBV9 and J usage is TRBJ1-1; D is unclear. This CDR3 has 15 amino acids. The germline gives CDR1 SGDLS, CDR2 YYNGEE. The V end lost 0 bases, the J end lost 1 base, and 10 bases lay between the germline ends. In DNA, the CDR3 is TGTGCCAGCAGCGTAGGCGGGGAGACGAACACTGAAGCTTTCTTT. It yields the protein CASSVGGETNTEAFF.

The chain employs TRBV7-2 and TRBJ1-5; TRBD1 matches at 7 bases. CDR1 SGHTA and CDR2 FQGNSA come from the germline V gene. This CDR3 has 17 amino acids. The V and J ends lost 3 bases and 1 base, in that order; junction bases with no gene match: 9. The CDR3 DNA is TGTGCCAGCAGCTTGAGACGTGGAGGGGGCAGCAATCAGCCCCAGCATTTT. Its protein is CASSLRRGGGSNQPQHF. The variable domain in full, completed from reference TRBV7-2 and TRBJ1-5, reads GAGVSQSPSNKVTEKGKDVELRCDPISGHTALYWYRQSLGQGLEFLIYFQGNSAPDKSGLPSDRFSAERTGGSVSTLTIQRTQQEDSAVYLCASSLRRGGGSNQPQHFGDGTRLSIL.

The chain links TRBV9 to TRBJ2-2; TRBD1 matches 7 bases. The CDR3 runs to 15 residues. The germline CDR1 and CDR2 sequences are SGDLS and YYNGEE. V was clipped by 4 bases and J by 5 bases; unmatched bases: 8. The CDR3 region has the DNA TGTGCCAGCAGCAAACAGGGGAGACTGACCGGGGAGCTGTTTTTT. Encoded protein: CASSKQGRLTGELFF.

CDR3: CATRWASGDAEQFF. The CDR3 nucleotides are TGTGCCACCCGGTGGGCTAGCGGCGATGCGGAGCAGTTCTTC. V usage is TRBV28 and J usage is TRBJ2-1; 7 nucleotides align to TRBD2. The CDR3 consists of 14 residues. Germline CDR1 is MDHEN and CDR2 is SYDVKM. Losses at the gene ends were 10 bases for V and 10 bases for J; bases not matched to a gene: 16.

The chain has TRBV28 and TRBJ2-3; possible D gene TRBD1, 6 bases. Germline CDR1 and CDR2: MDHEN and SYDVKM. CDR3 length: 13 residues. V was cut by 6 bases and J by 5 bases, with 12 bases left in between. The CDR3 bases are TGTGCCAGCAGATTACAGGGTGTAGATACGCAGTATTTT. As protein: CASRLQGVDTQYF.

J is TRBJ1-3 and V is TRBV28; tentative D call: TRBD1 (6 bases). V lost 5 bases and J 0 bases, leaving 14 bases between the germline ends. Germline V lookup: CDR1 MDHEN, CDR2 SYDVKM. The CDR3 extends over 16 amino acids. As DNA, the CDR3 is TGTGCCAGCAGTCTGAGGACAGTCCTCTCTGGAAACACCATATATTTT. Encoded protein: CASSLRTVLSGNTIYF.

The chain links TRBV11-2 to TRBJ2-5, with D possibly TRBD1 on 5 matching bases. Germline V gene data show CDR1 as SGHAT and CDR2 as FQNNGV. CDR3 length: 15 amino acids. The V gene lost 1 base and the J gene lost 1 base, with 10 bases spanning the gap. The CDR3 spells CASSLVGVIQETQYF. The CDR3 DNA is TGTGCCAGCAGCTTAGTAGGGGTGATCCAAGAGACCCAGTACTTC.

The chain links TRBV27 to TRBJ2-7; D perhaps matches TRBD1 (5 bases). Looked up from germline, CDR1 is MNHEY and CDR2 is SMNVEV (reference sequence). CDR3 size: 12 residues. V dropped 5 bases and J dropped 6 bases, with 11 bases sitting between them. CDR3 residues: CASSRRGAEQYF. The CDR3 DNA is TGTGCCAGCAGTCGTCGTGGGGCCGAGCAGTACTTC.

The chain joins TRBV28 to TRBJ1-4; 9 nucleotides match TRBD1. CDR1 and CDR2 from the germline V gene are MDHEN and SYDVKM. The CDR3 has 15 residues. Trimming cost V 3 bases and J 10 bases; bases outside gene matches: 9. The CDR3 sequence is CASSFKQGAPGKLFF. The DNA of the CDR3 is TGTGCCAGCAGTTTCAAACAGGGGGCGCCAGGAAAACTGTTTTTT.

The chain links TRBV6-5 to TRBJ1-1; possible D gene TRBD1, 5 bases. There are 15 residues in the CDR3. The germline V and J ends were trimmed by 1 base and 8 bases, with 17 bases remaining between them. CDR1 MNHEY and CDR2 SVGAGI come from the germline V gene. In nucleotides, the CDR3 is TGTGCCAGCAGTTACTACGCAGGACGGGGGTCGGAAGCTTTCTTT. Encoded protein: CASSYYAGRGSEAFF.

V gene TRBV27 combines with J gene TRBJ1-3; no definite D call. Trimming removed 4 bases from V and 3 bases from J, with 13 bases in between. Germline CDR1 is MNHEY and CDR2 is SMNVEV (reference sequence). This CDR3 contains 15 residues. CDR3 sequence: CASSSSFSFGNTIYF. The CDR3 region has the DNA TGTGCCAGCAGTTCATCCTTTAGTTTTGGAAACACCATATATTTT.

This chain uses TRBV25-1 with TRBJ1-2, with D possibly matching TRBD1 (5 bases). This CDR3 contains 15 residues. The ends were cut back, 5 bases at V and 7 bases at J, with 20 bases in the middle. The germline V gene has CDR1 MGHDK and CDR2 SYGVNS. Here the CDR3 DNA reads TGTGCCAGCAGTTATGGTCGGGGGTCTGAAGGTGGCTACACCTTC. It specifies CASSYGRGSEGGYTF.

The chain carries TRBV3-1 (or the pseudogene TRBV3-2) and TRBJ2-3; 7 bases line up with TRBD2. The CDR3 is 16 residues long. Germline trimming cut 4 bases from V and 0 bases from J; bases unmatched to any gene: 7. Per germline, CDR1 LGHDT and CDR2 YNNKEL (reference sequence). The CDR3 loop is CASSRRLAASTDTQYF. As DNA, the CDR3 is TGTGCCAGCAGCCGCAGGCTAGCGGCTAGCACAGATACGCAGTATTTT.